A single sample is the source of the 9 T cell receptor beta chains below, sequenced in a study of blood T cell repertoires in COVID-19. Data came from immunoSEQ multiplex PCR; TCRdb stores just in-frame clones and leaves some out. The repertoire includes 250,000 to 350,000 clones, 84% of them detected once, and approximately 1.5% sits in the top ten. The sample consisted of peripheral blood. These TCRs come from a human donor with COVID-19, enrolled during active disease. The donor label of this sample is uncertain.

V gene TRBV3-1 (or the pseudogene TRBV3-2) combines with J gene TRBJ1-5; D remains ambiguous. This CDR3 region has 13 residues. Germline assignment: CDR1 LGHDT and CDR2 YNNKEL (reference sequence). The V and J ends lost 4 bases and 3 bases respectively, with 7 bases between them. This chain's CDR3 is CASSPFINQPQHF. CDR3 nucleotides: TGTGCCAGCAGCCCCTTTATCAATCAGCCCCAGCATTTT.

This sequence joins TRBV6-1 and TRBJ1-5, with TRBD1 matching 9 bases. V lost 6 bases, J lost 5 bases, and 5 bases stayed unmatched. This CDR3 has 14 residues. Looked up from germline, CDR1 is MNHNS and CDR2 is SASEGT. CDR3: CASSGQGRDQPQHF. In nucleotides, the CDR3 is TGTGCCAGCAGCGGACAGGGGCGGGATCAGCCCCAGCATTTT.

This chain joins TRBV28 and TRBJ2-7; TRBD2 is a possible D gene (6 bases). The V and J ends lost 5 bases and 8 bases respectively, with 13 bases between them. CDR1 is MDHEN and CDR2 is SYDVKM in the germline V gene. CDR3 size: 12 residues. CDR3 in amino acids: CASSPGLVQQYF. The CDR3 nucleotides read TGTGCCAGCAGTCCGGGACTTGTTCAGCAGTACTTC.

The chain links TRBV28 to TRBJ2-2; D is perhaps TRBD2 (6 bases). Germline V CDR1 and CDR2: MDHEN, SYDVKM. Trimming pared 5 bases from V and 3 bases from J, leaving 16 bases between. This CDR3 has 16 amino acids. CDR3 in amino acids: CASSPLSGDHTGELFF. The CDR3 DNA follows: TGTGCCAGCAGTCCCTTATCGGGAGATCACACCGGGGAGCTGTTTTTT.

The gene calls are TRBV7-2 and TRBJ2-3, with TRBD2 as a possible D gene (6 bases). CDR3 size: 13 residues. V lost 5 bases and J 8 bases, leaving 14 bases between the germline ends. Looked up from germline, CDR1 is SGHTA and CDR2 is FQGNSA. The CDR3 here is CASSPRTILTQYF. CDR3 DNA: TGTGCCAGCAGCCCACGGACTATCCTTACGCAGTATTTT.

This clone was counted a few times. The genes are TRBV6-6 and TRBJ2-7; 12 bases map to TRBD1. Trimming took 5 bases from V and 1 from J; bases not matched to a gene: 9. Germline V gene lookup returns CDR1 MNHNY and CDR2 SVGAGI (reference sequence). The CDR3 has 17 amino acids. The CDR3 DNA sequence: TGTGCCAGCAGTCCGGGACAGGGGGCTGCAGGGTCCTACGAGCAGTACTTC. Residues: CASSPGQGAAGSYEQYF.

V is TRBV10-3 and J is TRBJ2-7, with 11 bases that match TRBD1. Germline V gives CDR1 ENHRY, CDR2 SYGVKD. V was clipped by 0 bases and J by 4 bases; unmatched bases: 8. This CDR3 contains 17 residues. CDR3 protein: CAISESLDRGLGYEQYF. The CDR3 bases are TGTGCCATCAGTGAGTCTCTGGACAGGGGGCTTGGTTACGAGCAGTACTTC.

The rearrangement joins TRBV28 to TRBJ2-7; TRBD1 aligns across 8 bases. The V and J ends lost 6 bases and 5 bases, in that order; junction bases with no gene match: 12. Germline CDR1 MDHEN, CDR2 SYDVKM. The CDR3 loop spans 15 amino acids. The CDR3 reads CASSPRQGTLHEQYF. The CDR3 DNA is TGTGCCAGCAGCCCCAGACAGGGGACCCTCCACGAGCAGTACTTC.

V gene TRBV28 combines with J gene TRBJ2-3; 7 bases agree with TRBD1. CDR1 and CDR2 (germline): MDHEN, SYDVKM. CDR3 length: 12 residues. V lost 2 bases to trimming and J lost 11 bases; unmatched junction nucleotides: 4. The CDR3 loop reads CASSLGGQLQYF. CDR3 sequence (DNA): TGTGCCAGCAGTTTAGGGGGACAGCTGCAGTATTTT.